Sequencing of this T cell receptor (beta chain) was carried out in a study of T cells in Graves' hyperthyroidism and ophthalmopathy. Findings of the study overall: Most thyroid clonotypes with frequency above 0.001 were detected in blood.

Pregnant or lactating patients were excluded, as were those with uncontrolled infection or other autoimmune disease. Using RNA transcripts as the source, TCR beta CDR3 regions were amplified. The HTBI set primed first-round TCR CDR3 RT-PCR. TCRdb re-analysed the multiplex PCR reads in MiXCR, keeping a single row per CDR3 protein. The sample gives around 660,000 distinct CDR3 sequences, approximately 42% of which show up once; about 7.2% is in the top ten. This CDR3 has 15 amino acids. The V gene's germline CDR1 is SEHNR and CDR2 FQNEAQ (reference sequence). V gave up 4 bases and J gave up 1 base, with 14 bases separating them. This clonotype occurred many times. Its target is unknown.

This TCR was sampled from an adult man with Graves' disease, either hyperthyroidism or ophthalmopathy (not recorded which). The V call is TRBV7-9, the J call TRBJ2-7; D is tentatively TRBD1 or TRBD2 (5 bases each). Sequencing used peripheral blood or thyroid tissue (not recorded which). The CDR3 region is CASSSQGDISYEQYF. In DNA form, the CDR3 reads TGTGCCAGCAGCTCCCAGGGAGACATATCCTACGAGCAGTACTTC.